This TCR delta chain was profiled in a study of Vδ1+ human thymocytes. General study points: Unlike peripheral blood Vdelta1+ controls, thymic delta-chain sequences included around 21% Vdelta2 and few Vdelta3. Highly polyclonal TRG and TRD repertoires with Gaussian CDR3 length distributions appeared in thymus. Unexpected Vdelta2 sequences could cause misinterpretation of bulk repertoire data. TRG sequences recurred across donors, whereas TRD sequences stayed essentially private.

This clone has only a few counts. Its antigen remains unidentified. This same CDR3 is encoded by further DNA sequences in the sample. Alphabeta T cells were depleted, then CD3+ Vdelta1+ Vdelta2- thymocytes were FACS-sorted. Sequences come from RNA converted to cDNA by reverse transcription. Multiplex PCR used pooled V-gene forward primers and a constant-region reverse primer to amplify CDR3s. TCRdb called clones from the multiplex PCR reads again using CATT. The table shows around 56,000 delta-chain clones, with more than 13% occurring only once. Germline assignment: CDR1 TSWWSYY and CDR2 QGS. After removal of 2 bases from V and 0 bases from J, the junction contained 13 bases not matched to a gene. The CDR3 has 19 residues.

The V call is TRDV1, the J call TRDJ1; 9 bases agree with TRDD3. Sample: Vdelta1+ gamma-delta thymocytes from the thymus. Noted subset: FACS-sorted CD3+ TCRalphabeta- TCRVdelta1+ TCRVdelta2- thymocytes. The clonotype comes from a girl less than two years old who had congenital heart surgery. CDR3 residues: CALGEINLLGDSYTDKLIF. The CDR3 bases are TGTGCTCTTGGGGAAATCAACCTACTGGGGGACAGCTACACCGATAAACTCATCTTT.